The 2 T cell receptor beta chains listed next were all sequenced from one sample in a study of blood T cells in healthy people across ages. It was with a sample-barcoded 5' primer and a J-beta primer mix that a second PCR of roughly 7 to 12 cycles was run. TCRdb reprocessed the 5' RACE reads with MiXCR, giving one entry per CDR3 protein. The top ten clones hold less than 15% of a sample with 650,000 or so distinct CDR3 sequences, approximately 52% of them seen once. The sample taken for sequencing was blood. The source is a woman of 80 years or more in good health.

This clonotype was seen a single time. V is TRBV11-3 and J is TRBJ2-1; TRBD1 aligns across 7 bases. J lost 4 bases, V lost 5 bases, and 11 bases had no gene match. This CDR3 is built from 16 residues. CDR1 SGHNT and CDR2 YENEEA come from the germline V gene. CDR3 DNA: TGTGCCAGCAGCCCAGGACCCGGGACAGATTACAATGAGCAGTTCTTC. The encoded protein is CASSPGPGTDYNEQFF.

In this sample, this clonotype turned up many times. The J gene is TRBJ2-3, the V gene TRBV6-5, with D possibly TRBD2 on 5 matching bases. Per the germline V gene, CDR1 is MNHEY and CDR2 is SVGAGI. The V and J ends lost 1 base and 0 bases respectively, with 17 bases between them. This CDR3 is built from 18 residues. The CDR3 sequence: CASSYYGKKGTSTDTQYF. CDR3 nucleotide sequence: TGTGCCAGCAGTTACTACGGGAAGAAAGGTACTAGCACAGATACGCAGTATTTT.